The 9 T cell receptor beta chains in this list originate from one sample, sequenced in a study of CD8+ T cells in alopecia areata. It was cDNA, reverse transcribed from extracted RNA, that served as the sequencing template. Data came from immunoSEQ multiplex PCR; TCRdb stores just in-frame clones and leaves some out. The sample holds roughly 3,000 clones, and no clone turns up only once. The material sequenced was lesional skin. These receptors all stem from a C3H/HeJ mouse with alopecia areata. The strain bears MHC haplotype H2-k.

This clone was seen repeatedly, ten times or more. At residue 13, the TCRdb amino acid sequence and the translated nucleotide sequence differ, so the protein here is the DNA translation. These gene names are mouse names. The read falls 3 residues short of the CDR3 end, and the missing part is taken from the germline J gene. This rearrangement joins TRBV5 to TRBJ1-6; D perhaps matches TRBD1 (6 bases). TRBJ1-6 is classed as an ORF, of uncertain function. The germline V and J ends were trimmed by 0 bases and 2 bases, with 8 bases remaining between them. CDR3 length: 16 amino acids. CDR1 is LGHNA, CDR2 YNLKQL, per germline (reference sequence). CDR3 sequence: CASSQEAGAYNSPLYF. Incomplete CDR3 DNA: TGTGCCAGCAGCCAAGAGGCAGGGGCCTATAATTCGCCC.

This clone showed up many times. The genes are named according to mouse. The read is 4 residues too short to cover the CDR3 end, so that end is filled in from the germline J gene. The V gene is TRBV1, the J gene TRBJ2-4; 9 bases match TRBD2. Looked up from germline, CDR1 is NSQYPW and CDR2 is LRSPGD (reference sequence). V gave up 0 bases and J gave up 0 bases; unmatched junction bases: 4. The CDR3 has 17 amino acids. This CDR3 is CTCSADPWGGSQNTLYF. The DNA read from the CDR3 is TGCACCTGCAGTGCAGATCCCTGGGGGGGGAGTCAAAAC.

The sample holds many counts of this clone. Gene names are the mouse ones. The CDR3 end falls 4 residues outside the read, so it is completed with the germline J gene. This rearrangement joins TRBV13-2 to TRBJ2-1; TRBD1 agrees at 9 bases. The V gene's germline CDR1 is NNHNN and CDR2 SYGAGS (reference sequence). V lost 1 base, J lost 0 bases, and 5 bases stayed unmatched. The CDR3 is 17 residues long. CDR3 DNA, as far as it was read: TGTGCCAGCGGTGATCGACAGGGGGGAGATAACTATGCT. It codes for CASGDRQGGDNYA. The whole CDR3 sequence is CASGDRQGGDNYAEQFF.

This clone was found many times. Gene and germline names: mouse. The read halts 4 residues ahead of the CDR3 end, with the missing end drawn from the germline J gene. The chain is built from TRBV13-2 and TRBJ2-3, with 8 bases lining up with TRBD2. V lost 5 bases to trimming and J lost 0 bases; unmatched junction nucleotides: 2. This CDR3 has 14 residues. Per the germline V gene, CDR1 is NNHNN and CDR2 is SYGAGS (reference sequence). The CDR3 protein is CASGDWASAETLYF. Incomplete CDR3 DNA: TGTGCCAGCGGGGACTGGGCTAGTGCAGAA.

Details on this clone: The protein here is the DNA translation, as the TCRdb protein differs from it at residue 14. A far larger clone is only one base removed, so a read error is likely. Genes and germline are mouse. The CDR3 DNA, read in part, is TGTGCCTGGAGTCCCCATCCCAGGGGTTCCTGTAATTCGCCC. Translated: CAWSPHPRGSCNSP. Given in full, the CDR3 is CAWSPHPRGSCNSPLYF. The rearrangement uses TRBV31 and TRBJ1-6; D might be TRBD1 (6 bases). The CDR3 extends 3 residues past the end of the read, so its final part is completed from the germline J gene. TRBJ1-6 is an ORF; its function is uncertain. This CDR3 has 17 residues. CDR1 GKSSPN and CDR2 SITVG come from the germline V gene.

This clone was counted many times. The genes are named according to mouse. The CDR3 end lies 4 residues beyond the end of the read and is filled in from the germline J gene. The chain recombines TRBV29 with TRBJ2-1, with D perhaps TRBD1 (6 bases). Germline loops: CDR1 MSHET, CDR2 SYDVDS. The CDR3 extends over 14 amino acids. Trimming cost V 1 base and J 3 bases, with 7 bases left between them. CDR3 residues: CASSLYRVYAEQFF. The covered CDR3 bases are TGTGCTAGCAGTTTATACAGGGTCTATGCT.

This clone was recorded many times. Genes here carry mouse names. The CDR3 end lies 4 residues beyond the end of the read and is filled in from the germline J gene. The chain carries TRBV19 and TRBJ1-2, with 7 nucleotides matching TRBD1. Germline V gene lookup returns CDR1 FNHDT and CDR2 SITEND (reference sequence). V shed 4 bases, J shed 0 bases, and the junction held 3 bases outside the gene matches. This CDR3 spans 14 amino acids. CDR3: CASSRDRTNSDYTF. CDR3 DNA (partial): TGTGCCAGCAGTCGGGACAGAACAAACTCC.

The sample holds many counts of this clone. Any gene name here is a mouse gene name. With the read ending 4 residues before the CDR3 end, the germline J gene is used to fill in that end. The chain employs TRBV1 and TRBJ1-4, with 9 nucleotides matching TRBD1. Germline V gives CDR1 NSQYPW, CDR2 LRSPGD (reference sequence). CDR3 size: 16 residues. V dropped 0 bases and J dropped 5; count of bases not matched to a gene: 4. The sequenced part of the CDR3 DNA is TGCACCTGCAGTGCAGATGGCGGACAGGGGAACGAA. Amino acid sequence: CTCSADGGQGNE. Given in full, the CDR3 is CTCSADGGQGNERLFF.

This clone was seen at least ten times. The germline and genes are mouse ones. The DNA ends 4 residues before the CDR3 does, and the rest of the CDR3 is filled in from the germline J gene. V gene TRBV12-1 combines with J gene TRBJ2-2, with 7 bases fitting TRBD2. This CDR3 has 16 residues. CDR1 is SGHSN, CDR2 HYEKVE, per germline. After removal of 2 bases from V and 0 bases from J, the junction contained 5 bases not matched to a gene. This chain's CDR3 is CASSPPLGANTGQLYF. The part of the CDR3 DNA that was read is TGTGCCAGCTCTCCCCCGCTGGGGGCAAACACCGGG.